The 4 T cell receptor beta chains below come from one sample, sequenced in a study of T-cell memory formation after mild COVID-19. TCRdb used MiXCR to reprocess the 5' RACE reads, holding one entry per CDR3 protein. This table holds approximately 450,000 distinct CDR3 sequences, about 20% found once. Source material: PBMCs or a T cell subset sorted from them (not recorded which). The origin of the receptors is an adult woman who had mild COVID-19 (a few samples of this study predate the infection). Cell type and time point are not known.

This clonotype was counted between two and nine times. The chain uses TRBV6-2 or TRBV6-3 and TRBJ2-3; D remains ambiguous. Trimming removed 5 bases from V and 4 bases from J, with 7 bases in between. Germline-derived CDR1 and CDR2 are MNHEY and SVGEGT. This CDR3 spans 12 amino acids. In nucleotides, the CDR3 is TGTGCCAGCAGTCAAAGCCCAGATACGCAGTATTTT. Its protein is CASSQSPDTQYF.

The CDR3 region is CSVEEVAGTGGNTIYF. CDR3 nucleotides: TGCAGCGTTGAAGAGGTAGCCGGGACAGGGGGAAACACCATATATTTT. V and J are TRBV29-1 and TRBJ1-3, with TRBD1 matching over 9 bases. The CDR3 extends over 16 amino acids. The germline V gene encodes CDR1 SQVTM and CDR2 ANQGSEA. With V trimmed by 0 bases and J by 4 bases, 7 bases remained unmatched.

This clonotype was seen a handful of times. CDR3 amino acids: CASSSGSGTVNEQFF. In DNA form, the CDR3 reads TGTGCCAGCAGTAGTGGGTCGGGGACGGTCAATGAGCAGTTCTTC. The chain links TRBV6-6 to TRBJ2-1; D is tentatively TRBD1 or TRBD2 (5 bases each). CDR1 is MNHNY, CDR2 SVGAGI, per germline (reference sequence). Trimming left V 5 bases short and J 6 bases short, with 17 bases between. CDR3 size: 15 residues.

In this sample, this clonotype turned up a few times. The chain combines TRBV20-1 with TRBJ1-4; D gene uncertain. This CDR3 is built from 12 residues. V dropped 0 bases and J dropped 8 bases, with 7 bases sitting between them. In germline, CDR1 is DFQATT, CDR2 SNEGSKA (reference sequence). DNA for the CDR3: TGCAGTGCTAGAGATTTACGGGAAAAACTGTTTTTT. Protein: CSARDLREKLFF.